The 19 T cell receptor beta chains below all came from one sample that was sequenced in a study of blood T cell repertoires in COVID-19. Some clones are missing from TCRdb's copy, which holds only in-frame ones; the method was immunoSEQ multiplex PCR. The sample has roughly 210,000 clones; about nine tenths are singletons. The sequencing sample was made of peripheral blood. Source of these receptors: a man aged 65 to 79 with acute or convalescent COVID-19.

The rearrangement uses TRBV3-1 (or the pseudogene TRBV3-2) and TRBJ2-7, with 9 bases fitting TRBD1. The CDR3 is 15 amino acids. Germline-derived CDR1 and CDR2 are LGHDT and YNNKEL (reference sequence). J was trimmed by 8 bases and V by 1 base; bases with no gene match: 9. The CDR3 DNA sequence: TGTGCCAGCAGCCAAGTTCGGACAGGGGTTTCGAAGCAGTACTTC. Translated, it gives CASSQVRTGVSKQYF.

The gene calls are TRBV7-9 and TRBJ1-5; maybe TRBD1 (6 bases). The CDR3 is 14 residues long. Between the trimmed V and J ends, which lost 4 bases and 1 base, there was a span of 8 bases. The V gene's germline CDR1 is SEHNR and CDR2 FQNEAQ (reference sequence). The chain's CDR3 is CASSSDSSNQPQHF. In nucleotides, the CDR3 is TGTGCCAGCAGCTCGGACAGCAGCAATCAGCCCCAGCATTTT.

This chain joins TRBV30 and TRBJ1-6; 10 positions match TRBD1. The length of the CDR3 is 15 residues. Germline V gene sequence: CDR1 GTSNPN, CDR2 SVGIG (reference sequence). V dropped 5 bases and J dropped 10; count of bases not matched to a gene: 11. The CDR3 sequence is CAWVTGDRGESPLHF. The CDR3 DNA sequence: TGTGCCTGGGTCACAGGGGACAGGGGCGAATCACCCCTCCACTTT.

This chain connects TRBV19 to TRBJ1-1; the match to TRBD1 covers 10 bases. The CDR3 sequence is 15 residues long. Losses at the gene ends were 4 bases for V and 7 bases for J; bases not matched to a gene: 9. From germline, CDR1 is LNHDA and CDR2 SQIVND (reference sequence). This chain's CDR3 is CASSTTGTGALEAFF. CDR3 sequence (DNA): TGTGCCAGTAGTACCACCGGGACAGGGGCTCTTGAAGCTTTCTTT. Variable domain in full (rest from reference TRBV19 and TRBJ1-1): DGGITQSPKYLFRKEGQNVTLSCEQNLNHDAMYWYRQDPGQGLRLIYYSQIVNDFQKGDIAEGYSVSREKKESFPLTVTSAQKNPTAFYLCASSTTGTGALEAFFGQGTRLTVV.

The chain is built from TRBV11-3 and TRBJ2-5, with 8 positions matching TRBD1. Germline V gene data show CDR1 as SGHNT and CDR2 as YENEEA. V lost 5 bases and J lost 4; bases outside the gene matches: 3. The CDR3 is 13 residues long. CDR3: CASSRTGLETQYF. The CDR3 nucleotides read TGTGCCAGCAGCCGGACAGGGCTAGAGACCCAGTACTTC. The full variable domain, rest sourced from reference TRBV11-3 and TRBJ2-5, is EAGVVQSPRYKIIEKKQPVAFWCNPISGHNTLYWYLQNLGQGPELLIRYENEEAVDDSQLPKDRFSAERLKGVDSTLKIQPAELGDSAVYLCASSRTGLETQYFGPGTRLLVL.

The genes are TRBV27 and TRBJ2-7; 8 bases fit TRBD1. V was pared by 6 bases and J by 6 bases, with 13 bases of the junction left unmatched. The CDR3 extends over 15 amino acids. Germline assignment: CDR1 MNHEY and CDR2 SMNVEV (reference sequence). The CDR3 DNA sequence: TGTGCCAGCAGAGGACAGGGAAACCTTTTCCGCGAGCAGTACTTC. Protein: CASRGQGNLFREQYF.

This sequence joins TRBV6-6 and TRBJ2-1; perhaps TRBD2 as D (5 bases). The CDR3 sequence is 16 residues long. Germline lookup yields CDR1 MNHNY and CDR2 SVGAGI (reference sequence). V shed 1 base and J shed 2 bases, with 12 bases lying between them. The CDR3 loop reads CASSYLAGEPYNEQFF. As DNA, the CDR3 is TGTGCCAGCAGTTACTTGGCGGGTGAACCCTACAATGAGCAGTTCTTC.

The V and J genes are TRBV5-1 and TRBJ2-5; 10 bases fit TRBD2. Germline CDR1 SGHRS, CDR2 YFSETQ. J lost 2 bases, V lost 5 bases, and 18 bases had no gene match. The length of the CDR3 is 19 residues. The chain's CDR3 is CASSWFHTPSGSRQETQYF. In DNA form, the CDR3 reads TGCGCCAGCAGTTGGTTCCACACACCTAGCGGGAGTCGTCAAGAGACCCAGTACTTC.

This chain uses TRBV7-3 with TRBJ2-3, with D possibly matching TRBD1 (5 bases). Per germline, CDR1 SGHTA and CDR2 FQGTGA. CDR3 size: 14 residues. Trimming removed 3 bases from V and 2 bases from J, with 9 bases in between. CDR3 amino acids: CASSFDSSTDTQYF. In DNA form, the CDR3 reads TGTGCCAGCAGCTTTGACAGCTCCACAGATACGCAGTATTTT.

The gene calls are TRBV5-1 and TRBJ2-7; D ambiguous. Per germline, CDR1 SGHRS and CDR2 YFSETQ. V lost 1 base, J lost 1 base, and 6 bases lay in between. This CDR3 is 13 amino acids long. The DNA of the CDR3 is TGCGCCAGCAGCTTGTCCAGTTCCTACGAGCAGTACTTC. As protein: CASSLSSSYEQYF.

The chain has TRBV15 and TRBJ2-7; tentatively, D is TRBD2 (5 bases). Germline assignment: CDR1 LNHNV and CDR2 YYDKDF (reference sequence). Trimming stripped 1 base from V and 0 bases from J, with 7 bases between. The CDR3 length is 14 residues. Here the CDR3 DNA reads TGTGCCACCAGCAGAGTGGGGAGCTCCTACGAGCAGTACTTC. It translates to CATSRVGSSYEQYF.

This chain connects TRBV6-4 to TRBJ2-3, with no clear D. The germline gives CDR1 MRHNA, CDR2 SNTAGT. The CDR3 covers 17 residues. Trimming stripped 0 bases from V and 6 bases from J, with 19 bases between. The CDR3 loop reads CASSDSNGCTTHDTQYF. The CDR3 region has the DNA TGTGCCAGCAGTGACTCGAACGGTTGTACCACTCACGATACGCAGTATTTT.

The rearrangement links TRBV19 to TRBJ1-1, with D possibly TRBD1 on 6 matching bases. CDR3 length: 16 amino acids. The V end was cut by 7 bases, the J end by 2 bases, with 20 bases between. CDR1 is LNHDA and CDR2 is SQIVND in the germline V gene (reference sequence). The CDR3 sequence is CASTELGQFRNTEAFF. In nucleotides, the CDR3 is TGTGCCAGTACCGAACTTGGACAGTTTCGTAACACTGAAGCTTTCTTT.

The J gene is TRBJ1-1, the V gene TRBV7-3; D might be TRBD1 (5 bases). Trimming left V 2 bases short and J 1 base short, with 17 bases between. The germline V gene encodes CDR1 SGHTA and CDR2 FQGTGA. The CDR3 is 17 amino acids. In nucleotides, the CDR3 is TGTGCCAGCAGCTTAGAAGGGCTTGGGGCTTGGAACACTGAAGCTTTCTTT. This encodes CASSLEGLGAWNTEAFF.

The chain couples TRBV5-4 to TRBJ2-4, with 10 bases aligning to TRBD1. Germline V lookup: CDR1 SGHNT, CDR2 YYREEE (reference sequence). The CDR3 is made up of 17 amino acids. V lost 4 bases and J lost 0; bases outside the gene matches: 7. The CDR3, as DNA: TGTGCCAGCAGCCAGGGACAGGGGCCTGTAGCCAAAAACATTCAGTACTTC. It specifies CASSQGQGPVAKNIQYF. Based on the CDR3 plus reference TRBV5-4 and TRBJ2-4, the full variable domain is ETGVTQSPTHLIKTRGQQVTLRCSSQSGHNTVSWYQQALGQGPQFIFQYYREEENGRGNFPPRFSGLQFPNYSSELNVNALELDDSALYLCASSQGQGPVAKNIQYFGAGTRLSVL.

This chain links TRBV28 with TRBJ2-1; 8 positions match TRBD2. The germline V gene encodes CDR1 MDHEN and CDR2 SYDVKM. CDR3 length: 14 residues. J gave up 4 bases and V 7 bases, and 6 bases lay outside the gene matches. The CDR3 reads CASTPTGGYNEQFF. CDR3 in DNA: TGTGCCAGCACCCCAACGGGGGGGTACAATGAGCAGTTCTTC.

The rearrangement joins TRBV19 to TRBJ2-1; 10 bases fit TRBD2. Trimming took 5 bases from V and 7 from J; bases not matched to a gene: 14. This CDR3 is built from 17 residues. Germline CDR1 LNHDA, CDR2 SQIVND (reference sequence). This chain's CDR3 is CASSPPGGSGRENEQFF. DNA of the CDR3: TGTGCCAGTAGTCCCCCGGGGGGGAGCGGGAGGGAAAATGAGCAGTTCTTC.

V and J are TRBV11-2 and TRBJ2-2; D is possibly TRBD2 (5 bases). The CDR3 is made up of 13 amino acids. Germline V gene data show CDR1 as SGHAT and CDR2 as FQNNGV. V shed 8 bases and J shed 6 bases, with 13 bases lying between them. The CDR3 reads CASGRTRAGELFF. CDR3 coding DNA: TGTGCCAGCGGGCGGACTCGCGCCGGGGAGCTGTTTTTT.

This clone was seen just once. CDR3 bases: TGCAGCGCCGCGACAAATAGCAATCAGCCCCAGCATTTT. It codes for CSAATNSNQPQHF. The V call is TRBV29-1, the J call TRBJ1-5; D uncertain. V was clipped by 7 bases and J by 0 bases, with 10 bases between them. Germline CDR1 and CDR2: SQVTM and ANQGSEA. This CDR3 has 13 amino acids. Supplemented by reference TRBV29-1 and TRBJ1-5, the full variable domain reads SAVISQKPSRDICQRGTSLTIQCQVDSQVTMMFWYRQQPGQSLTLIATANQGSEATYESGFVIDKFPISRPNLTFSTLTVSNMSPEDSSIYLCSAATNSNQPQHFGDGTRLSIL.